This T cell receptor beta chain was identified in a study of vaccination effects on CD4 cells after COVID-19. Profiling relied on immunoSEQ multiplex PCR, and the TCRdb table lists in-frame clones only, not all of them. This sample has roughly 63,000 clones; around three quarters occur once, and the top ten carry roughly 3.5%. A remark on this clone: Antigen unknown.

This CDR3 comprises 16 residues. V trimming: 5 bases; J trimming: 4 bases; junction bases outside the gene matches: 8. Germline V gene data show CDR1 as SGHTA and CDR2 as FQGTGA. ViraFEST assay sequencing came after antigen-specific CD4+ T cells were expanded with viral peptide pools. Following a roughly eleven-day culture, CD4+ T cells were purified. Nucleocapsid antibodies were negative in the vaccine recipients, who had never had SARS-CoV-2 infection. The sample was CD4+ T cells from PBMCs cultured with HCoV-OC43 spike peptides, taken before COVID-19 vaccination. Noted subset: HCoV-OC43 spike overlapping peptide pool stimulation. This clonotype originated in a human donor who received a COVID-19 vaccine. V and J are TRBV7-3 and TRBJ2-1, with 10 positions matching TRBD2. The CDR3 loop is CASSPIAGGLYNEQFF. The CDR3 DNA is TGTGCCAGCAGCCCGATAGCGGGGGGCCTTTACAATGAGCAGTTCTTC.